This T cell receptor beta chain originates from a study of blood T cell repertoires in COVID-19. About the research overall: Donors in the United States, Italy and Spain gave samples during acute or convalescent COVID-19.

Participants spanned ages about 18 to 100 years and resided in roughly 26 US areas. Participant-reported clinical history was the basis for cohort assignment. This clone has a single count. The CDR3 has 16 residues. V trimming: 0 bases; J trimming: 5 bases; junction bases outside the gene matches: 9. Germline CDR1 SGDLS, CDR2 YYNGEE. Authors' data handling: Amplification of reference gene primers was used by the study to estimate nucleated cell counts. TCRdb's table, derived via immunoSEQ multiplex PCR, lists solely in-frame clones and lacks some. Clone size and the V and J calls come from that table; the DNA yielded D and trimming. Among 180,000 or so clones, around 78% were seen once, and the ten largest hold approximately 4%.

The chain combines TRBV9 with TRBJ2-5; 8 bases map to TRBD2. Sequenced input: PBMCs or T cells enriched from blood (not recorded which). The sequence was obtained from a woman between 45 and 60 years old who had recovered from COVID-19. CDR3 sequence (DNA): TGTGCCAGCAGCGTAGAGGGAGCGGGAGTTAGGGAGACCCAGTACTTC. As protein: CASSVEGAGVRETQYF.